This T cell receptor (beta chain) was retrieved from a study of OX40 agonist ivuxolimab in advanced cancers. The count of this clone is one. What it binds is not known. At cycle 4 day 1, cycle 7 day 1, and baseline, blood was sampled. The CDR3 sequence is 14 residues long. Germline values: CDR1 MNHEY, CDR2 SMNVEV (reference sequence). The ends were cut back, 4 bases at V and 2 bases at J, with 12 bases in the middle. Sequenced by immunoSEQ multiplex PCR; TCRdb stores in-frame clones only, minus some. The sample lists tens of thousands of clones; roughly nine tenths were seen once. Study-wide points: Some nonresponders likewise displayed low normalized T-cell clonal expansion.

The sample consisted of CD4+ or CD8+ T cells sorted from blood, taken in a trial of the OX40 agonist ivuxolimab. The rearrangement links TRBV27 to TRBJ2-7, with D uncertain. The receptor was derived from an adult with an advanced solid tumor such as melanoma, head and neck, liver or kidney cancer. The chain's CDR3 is CASSSDMDPYEQYF. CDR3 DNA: TGTGCCAGCAGTTCCGACATGGACCCCTACGAGCAGTACTTC.